This T cell receptor (beta chain) originates from a study of CD8+CD57+ T cells in acquired aplastic anemia. Study as a whole: Recorded DNA amounts for sorted CD4+ and CD8+ cells had an average of about 3 ug.

Genomic DNA, the template, was used for profiling of the TCR beta VDJ and CDR3. TCRdb fed the reads into MiXCR, producing one record per CDR3 protein. The table has 260,000 or so distinct CDR3 sequences, around half seen once; the top ten hold under 9%. For this clonotype: Antigen: not known.

Study results and caveats: Patients and controls shared twenty-nine CD8+ CDR3 sequences.

For sequencing, patients were chosen who had shown expansion of CD8+CD57+ cells by flow cytometry. In all patients, the disease was severe acquired aplastic anemia. Germline V lookup: CDR1 SGHNT, CDR2 YENEEA. The CDR3 is 14 residues long. V dropped 7 bases and J dropped 6; count of bases not matched to a gene: 10. The clonotype comes from a human donor with aplastic anemia. V usage is TRBV11-3 and J usage is TRBJ2-3; 7 positions agree with TRBD1. The sequenced sample consisted of sorted CD4+, CD8+, or CD8+CD57+ T cells (not recorded which) from PBMCs. The DNA for the CDR3 is TGTGCCAGCAAGCCATCAGGGGGTGTGGATACGCAGTATTTT. Translated, it gives CASKPSGGVDTQYF.